This TCR beta chain is drawn from a study of shared clonotypes between healthy human individuals. TCRdb's table, derived via immunoSEQ multiplex PCR, lists solely in-frame clones and lacks some. This table has 1.5 million to 2.5 million clones, less than 95% appearing once. This clone was seen just once. Terminally differentiated effector memory CD45RA+ cells were excluded from the naive CD8 cells, which were CD45RO-negative and positively selected for CCR7. Germline assignment: CDR1 SGHKS and CDR2 YYEKEE (reference sequence). The CDR3 length is 12 residues. V lost 0 bases to trimming and J lost 10 bases, with 10 bases between them.

The sample was naive CD8+ T cells sorted from blood. The chain has TRBV5-5 and TRBJ1-2; maybe TRBD1 (6 bases). The origin of this receptor is a man in his late teens or twenties in good health. The DNA for the CDR3 is TGTGCCAGCAGCTTGGACAGGGTCGCCTACACCTTC. Its translation: CASSLDRVAYTF.